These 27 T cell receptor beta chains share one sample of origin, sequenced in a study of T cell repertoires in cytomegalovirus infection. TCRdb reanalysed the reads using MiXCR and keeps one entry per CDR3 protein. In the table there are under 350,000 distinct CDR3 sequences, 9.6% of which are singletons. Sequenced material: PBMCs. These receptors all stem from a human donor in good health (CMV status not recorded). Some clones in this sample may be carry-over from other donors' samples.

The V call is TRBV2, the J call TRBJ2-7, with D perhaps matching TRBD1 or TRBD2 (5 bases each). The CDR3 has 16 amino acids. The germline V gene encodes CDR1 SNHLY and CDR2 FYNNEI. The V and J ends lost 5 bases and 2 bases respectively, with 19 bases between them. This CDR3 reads CASSRYAGTTTYEQYF. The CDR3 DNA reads TGTGCCAGCAGTCGGTACGCCGGGACGACAACCTACGAGCAGTACTTC. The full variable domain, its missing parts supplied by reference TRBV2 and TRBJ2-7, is EPEVTQTPSHQVTQMGQEVILRCVPISNHLYFYWYRQILGQKVEFLVSFYNNEISEKSEIFDDQFSVERPDGSNFTLKIRSTKLEDSAMYFCASSRYAGTTTYEQYFGPGTRLTVT.

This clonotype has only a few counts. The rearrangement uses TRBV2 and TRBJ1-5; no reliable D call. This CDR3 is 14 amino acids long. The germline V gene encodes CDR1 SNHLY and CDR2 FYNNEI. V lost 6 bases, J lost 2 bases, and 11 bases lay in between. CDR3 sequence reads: CASSAEGGNQPQHF. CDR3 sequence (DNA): TGTGCCAGCAGCGCAGAGGGTGGCAATCAGCCCCAGCATTTT.

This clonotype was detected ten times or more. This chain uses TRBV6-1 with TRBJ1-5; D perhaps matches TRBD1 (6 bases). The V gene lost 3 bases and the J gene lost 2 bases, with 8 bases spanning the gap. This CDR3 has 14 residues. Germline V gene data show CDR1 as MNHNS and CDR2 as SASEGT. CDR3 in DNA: TGTGCCAGCAGTGATAACAGGGGCAATCAGCCCCAGCATTTT. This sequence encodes CASSDNRGNQPQHF.

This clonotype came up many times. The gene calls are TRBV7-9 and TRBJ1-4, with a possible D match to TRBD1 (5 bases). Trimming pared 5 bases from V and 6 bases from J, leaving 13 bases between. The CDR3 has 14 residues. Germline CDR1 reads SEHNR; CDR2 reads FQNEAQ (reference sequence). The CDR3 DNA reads TGTGCCAGCAGCCTGAGGGGAGGGGATGAAAAACTGTTTTTT. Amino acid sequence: CASSLRGGDEKLFF.

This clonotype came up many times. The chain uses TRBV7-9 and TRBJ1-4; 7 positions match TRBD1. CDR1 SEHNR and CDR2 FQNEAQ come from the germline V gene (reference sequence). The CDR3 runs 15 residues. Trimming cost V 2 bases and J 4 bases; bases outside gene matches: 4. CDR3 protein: CASSLLTGSNEKLFF. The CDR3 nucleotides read TGTGCCAGCAGCTTACTGACAGGGAGTAATGAAAAACTGTTTTTT.

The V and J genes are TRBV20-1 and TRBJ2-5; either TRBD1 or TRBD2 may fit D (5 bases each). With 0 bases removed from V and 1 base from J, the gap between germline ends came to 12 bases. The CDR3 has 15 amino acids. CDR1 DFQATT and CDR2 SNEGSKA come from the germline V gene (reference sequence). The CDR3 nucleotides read TGCAGTGCTAGAGATCCAGGGAGCGTCCAAGAGACCCAGTACTTC. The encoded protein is CSARDPGSVQETQYF.

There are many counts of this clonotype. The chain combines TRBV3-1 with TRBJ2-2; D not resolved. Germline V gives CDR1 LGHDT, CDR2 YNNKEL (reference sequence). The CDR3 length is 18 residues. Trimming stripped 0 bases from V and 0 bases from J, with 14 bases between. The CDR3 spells CASSQDSTVLTNTGELFF. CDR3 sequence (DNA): TGTGCCAGCAGCCAAGATTCCACAGTCCTAACGAACACCGGGGAGCTGTTTTTT. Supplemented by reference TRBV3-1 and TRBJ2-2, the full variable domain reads DTAVSQTPKYLVTQMGNDKSIKCEQNLGHDTMYWYKQDSKKFLKIMFSYNNKELIINETVPNRFSPKSPDKAHLNLHINSLELGDSAVYFCASSQDSTVLTNTGELFFGEGSRLTVL.

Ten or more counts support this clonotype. As DNA, the CDR3 is TGTGCCAGCAGCCCCCGAGAGGGCCCGGAGAAGACCCAGTACTTC. This translates into CASSPREGPEKTQYF. The V gene is TRBV5-4, the J gene TRBJ2-5; perhaps TRBD2 as D (5 bases). CDR1 is SGHNT, CDR2 YYREEE, per germline (reference sequence). CDR3 length: 15 amino acids. Trimming stripped 4 bases from V and 6 bases from J, with 19 bases between.

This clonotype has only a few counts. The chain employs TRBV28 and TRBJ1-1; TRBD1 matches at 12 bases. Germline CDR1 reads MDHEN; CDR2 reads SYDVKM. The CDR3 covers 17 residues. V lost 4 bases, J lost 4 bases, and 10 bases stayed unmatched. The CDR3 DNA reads TGTGCCAGCAGTTCCCCCGCGGGACAGGGGGCGCGCACTGAAGCTTTCTTT. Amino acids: CASSSPAGQGARTEAFF.

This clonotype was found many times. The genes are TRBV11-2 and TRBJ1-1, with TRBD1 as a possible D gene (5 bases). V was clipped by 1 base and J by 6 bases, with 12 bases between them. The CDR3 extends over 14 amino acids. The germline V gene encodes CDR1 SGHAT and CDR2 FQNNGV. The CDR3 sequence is CASSLGGGRAEAFF. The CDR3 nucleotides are TGTGCCAGCAGCTTAGGGGGGGGACGGGCTGAAGCTTTCTTT.

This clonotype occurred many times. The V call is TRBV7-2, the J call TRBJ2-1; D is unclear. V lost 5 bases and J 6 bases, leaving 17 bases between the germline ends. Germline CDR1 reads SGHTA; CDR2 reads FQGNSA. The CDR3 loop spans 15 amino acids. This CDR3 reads CASSLEDLRSNEQFF. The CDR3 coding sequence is TGTGCCAGCAGCCTAGAGGACCTTCGGAGCAATGAGCAGTTCTTC.

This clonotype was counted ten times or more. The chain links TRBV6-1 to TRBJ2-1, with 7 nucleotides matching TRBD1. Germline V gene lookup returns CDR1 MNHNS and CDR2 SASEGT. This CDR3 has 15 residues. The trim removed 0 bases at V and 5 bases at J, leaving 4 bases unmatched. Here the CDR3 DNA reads TGTGCCAGCAGTGAAGCAGCGACAGGGAACAATGAGCAGTTCTTC. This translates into CASSEAATGNNEQFF.

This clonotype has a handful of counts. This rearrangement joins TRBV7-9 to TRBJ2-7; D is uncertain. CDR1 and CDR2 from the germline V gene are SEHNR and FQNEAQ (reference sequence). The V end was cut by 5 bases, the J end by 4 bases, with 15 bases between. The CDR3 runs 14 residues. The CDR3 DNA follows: TGTGCCAGCAGCCCTACCTTAATACGGTACGAGCAGTACTTC. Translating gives CASSPTLIRYEQYF.

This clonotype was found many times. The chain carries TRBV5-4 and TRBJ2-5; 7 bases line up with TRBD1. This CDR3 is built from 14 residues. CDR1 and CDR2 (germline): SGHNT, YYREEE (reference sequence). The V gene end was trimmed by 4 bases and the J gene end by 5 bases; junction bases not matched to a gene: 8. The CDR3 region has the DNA TGTGCCAGCAGCCGGGACAGCAGGTTCGAGACCCAGTACTTC. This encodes CASSRDSRFETQYF.

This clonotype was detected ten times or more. The CDR3 sequence: CSARGRDRGGNTEAFF. CDR3 sequence (DNA): TGCAGTGCTAGAGGCCGGGACAGGGGAGGGAACACTGAAGCTTTCTTT. The chain is built from TRBV20-1 and TRBJ1-1, with TRBD1 matching 10 bases. The CDR3 length is 16 residues. Germline lookup yields CDR1 DFQATT and CDR2 SNEGSKA (reference sequence). V was pared by 1 base and J by 1 base, with 6 bases of the junction left unmatched.

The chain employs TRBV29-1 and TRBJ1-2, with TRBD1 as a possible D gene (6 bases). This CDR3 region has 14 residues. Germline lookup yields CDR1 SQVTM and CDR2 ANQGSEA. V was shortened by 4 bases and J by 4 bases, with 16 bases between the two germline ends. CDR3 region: CSVVGAWEGYGYTF. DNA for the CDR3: TGCAGCGTTGTGGGGGCCTGGGAAGGCTATGGCTACACCTTC.

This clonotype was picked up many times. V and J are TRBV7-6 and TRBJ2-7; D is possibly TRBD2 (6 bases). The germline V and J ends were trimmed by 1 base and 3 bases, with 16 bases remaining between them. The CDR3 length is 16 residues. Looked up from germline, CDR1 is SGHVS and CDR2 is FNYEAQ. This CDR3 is CASSLEASAPLYEQYF. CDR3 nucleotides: TGTGCCAGCAGCTTAGAGGCTAGCGCCCCACTCTACGAGCAGTACTTC.

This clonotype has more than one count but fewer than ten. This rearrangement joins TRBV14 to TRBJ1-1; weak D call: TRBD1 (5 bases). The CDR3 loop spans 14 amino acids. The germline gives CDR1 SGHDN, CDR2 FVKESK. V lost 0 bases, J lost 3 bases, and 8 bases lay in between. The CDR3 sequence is CASSQDRVYTEAFF. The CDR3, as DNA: TGTGCCAGCAGCCAAGACAGGGTCTACACTGAAGCTTTCTTT. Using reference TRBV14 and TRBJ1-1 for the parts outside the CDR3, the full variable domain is EAGVTQFPSHSVIEKGQTVTLRCDPISGHDNLYWYRRVMGKEIKFLLHFVKESKQDESGMPNNRFLAERTGGTYSTLKVQPAELEDSGVYFCASSQDRVYTEAFFGQGTRLTVV.

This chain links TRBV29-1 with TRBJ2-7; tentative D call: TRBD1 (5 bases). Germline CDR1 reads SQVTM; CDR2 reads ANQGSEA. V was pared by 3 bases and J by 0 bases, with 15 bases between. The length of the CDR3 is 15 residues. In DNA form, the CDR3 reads TGCAGCGTTGAGGCGCCAGGGTCGTTCTCCTACGAGCAGTACTTC. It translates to CSVEAPGSFSYEQYF.

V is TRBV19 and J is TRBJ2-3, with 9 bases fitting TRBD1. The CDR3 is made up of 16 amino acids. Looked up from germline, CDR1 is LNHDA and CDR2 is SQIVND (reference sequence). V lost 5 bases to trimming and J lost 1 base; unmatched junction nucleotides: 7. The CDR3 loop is CASSVTGGAGTDTQYF. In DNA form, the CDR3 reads TGTGCCAGTAGTGTTACAGGGGGCGCAGGCACAGATACGCAGTATTTT. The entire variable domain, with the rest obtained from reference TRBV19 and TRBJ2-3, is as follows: DGGITQSPKYLFRKEGQNVTLSCEQNLNHDAMYWYRQDPGQGLRLIYYSQIVNDFQKGDIAEGYSVSREKKESFPLTVTSAQKNPTAFYLCASSVTGGAGTDTQYFGPGTRLTVL.

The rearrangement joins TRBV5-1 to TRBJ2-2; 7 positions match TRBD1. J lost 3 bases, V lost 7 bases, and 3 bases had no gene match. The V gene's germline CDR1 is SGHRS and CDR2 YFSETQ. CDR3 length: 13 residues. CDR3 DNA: TGCGCCAGCGGTGACAGGGACACCGGGGAGCTGTTTTTT. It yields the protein CASGDRDTGELFF.

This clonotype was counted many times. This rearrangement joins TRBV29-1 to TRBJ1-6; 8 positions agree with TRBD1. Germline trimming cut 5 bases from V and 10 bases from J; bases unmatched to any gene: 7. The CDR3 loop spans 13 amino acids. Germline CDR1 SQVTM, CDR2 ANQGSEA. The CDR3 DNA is TGCAGCGTTTCAGACAGGGGAAGCTCACCCCTCCACTTT. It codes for CSVSDRGSSPLHF.

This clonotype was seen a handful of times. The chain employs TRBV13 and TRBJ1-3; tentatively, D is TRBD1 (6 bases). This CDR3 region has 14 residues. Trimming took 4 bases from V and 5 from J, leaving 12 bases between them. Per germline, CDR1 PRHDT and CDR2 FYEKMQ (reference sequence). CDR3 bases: TGTGCCAGCAGCTCAGACAGGCTCAGAAACACCATATATTTT. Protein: CASSSDRLRNTIYF.

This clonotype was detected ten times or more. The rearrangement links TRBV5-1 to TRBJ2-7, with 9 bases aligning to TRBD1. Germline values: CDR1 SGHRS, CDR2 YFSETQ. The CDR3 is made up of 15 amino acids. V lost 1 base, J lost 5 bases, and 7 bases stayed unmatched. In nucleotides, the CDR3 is TGCGCCAGCAGCTTGTTCGGGACAGGGCAGGACGAGCAGTACGTC. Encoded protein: CASSLFGTGQDEQYV.

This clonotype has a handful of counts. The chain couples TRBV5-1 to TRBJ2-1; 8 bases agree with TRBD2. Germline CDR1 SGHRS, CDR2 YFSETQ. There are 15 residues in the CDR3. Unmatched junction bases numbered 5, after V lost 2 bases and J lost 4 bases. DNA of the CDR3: TGCGCCAGCAGCTTAGCGGGGGAGGATTACAATGAGCAGTTCTTC. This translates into CASSLAGEDYNEQFF.

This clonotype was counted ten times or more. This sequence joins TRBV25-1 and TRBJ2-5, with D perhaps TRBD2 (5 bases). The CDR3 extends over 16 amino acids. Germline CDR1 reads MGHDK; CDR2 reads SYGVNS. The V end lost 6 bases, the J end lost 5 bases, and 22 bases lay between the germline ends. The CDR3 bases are TGTGCCAGCAGCCCACCAGGAGGACTCCGCGGGGAGACCCAGTACTTC. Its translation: CASSPPGGLRGETQYF.

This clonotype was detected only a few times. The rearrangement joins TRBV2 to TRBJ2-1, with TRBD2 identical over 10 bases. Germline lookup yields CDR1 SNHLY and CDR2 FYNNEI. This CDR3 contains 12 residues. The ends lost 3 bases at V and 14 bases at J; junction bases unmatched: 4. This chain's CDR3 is CASSDTSGVEFF. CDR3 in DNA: TGTGCCAGCAGTGATACTAGCGGGGTCGAGTTCTTC.